Listed below are T cell receptor beta chains from one sample, sequenced in a study of human T cells and chemical hapten exposure. TCRdb fed the RACE reads into MiXCR, producing one record per CDR3 protein. The sample records roughly 80,000 distinct CDR3 sequences, around 10% being singletons. The material was whole blood, obtained in connection with sensitization to the hapten diphenylcyclopropenone (DPC). The receptors derive from a woman in her forties or fifties with alopecia areata. Some clones in this sample may be carry-over from other donors' samples. The CDR3 runs from the conserved cysteine through the conserved F or W. The D gene is left open where the match is weak. For some rows the clone size is stated as once, few or many, or as a class when expanded; others skip it.

v_gene,d_gene,abundance,j_gene,len,CDR3nt,CDR3aa
TRBV18,NA,few,TRBJ1-1,15,TGTGCCAGCTCAGCACCCTCTGAGGCGGACACTGAAGCTTTCTTT,CASSAPSEADTEAFF
TRBV6-2/TRBV6-3,NA,many,TRBJ2-1,14,TGTGCCAGCAGCAGCCGTCGAGGTAGCGATGAGCAGTTCTTC,CASSSRRGSDEQFF
TRBV10-3,NA,many,TRBJ1-5,15,TGTGCCATCAGTGGGGACACAGATAGCAATCAGCCCCAGCATTTT,CAISGDTDSNQPQHF
TRBV27,NA,NA,TRBJ1-1,16,TGTGCCAGCAGTTTGAGGACAGCAAGAATGAACACTGAAGCTTTCTTT,CASSLRTARMNTEAFF
TRBV10-2,NA,many,TRBJ2-1,13,TGCGCCAGCAGCTCTGGAGTTTCCAATGAGCAGTTCTTC,CASSSGVSNEQFF
TRBV3-1,TRBD2,NA,TRBJ2-3,17,TGTGCCAGCAGCCAAAGGACTAGCGGGGGGGCGAGAGATACGCAGTATTTT,CASSQRTSGGARDTQYF
TRBV2,NA,NA,TRBJ1-5,14,TGTGCCAGCAGTGAACAAGGGTTGGGGCAGCCCCAGCATTTT,CASSEQGLGQPQHF
TRBV3-1,TRBD1,NA,TRBJ2-1,12,TGTGCCAGCACCAACAGGGGGAATGAGCAGTTCTTC,CASTNRGNEQFF
TRBV5-8,NA,few,TRBJ1-2,14,TGTGCCAGCAGCTTGGGTGTTGGTTCCTATGGCTACACCTTC,CASSLGVGSYGYTF
TRBV7-3,TRBD1,few,TRBJ2-3,13,TGTGCCAGCAGCCTTACAGGGGCAGATACGCAGTATTTT,CASSLTGADTQYF
TRBV14,TRBD1,few,TRBJ1-2,16,TGTGCCAGCAGCCCCCTTGGGACAGGGGGCGGCTATGGCTACACCTTC,CASSPLGTGGGYGYTF